This T cell receptor (beta chain) came from a study of vaccination effects on CD4 cells after COVID-19. Study summary: Vaccine administered to participants consisted of two doses of either BNT162b2 or mRNA-1273. Convalescent patients (n = two) were sampled 16 days and one week prevaccination. Findings and limits, study-wide: Long after vaccination, the clones induced by infection and by vaccine shrank markedly in size.

The protocol was immunoSEQ multiplex PCR, while the TCRdb copy is restricted to in-frame clones and leaves out a portion. The data show about 45,000 clones, about 75% seen once. This clone has just one count. Its target is unknown. An end of the junction does not agree with germline; a read error may underlie this. Expansion of antigen-specific CD4+ T cells with viral peptide pools was carried out by the ViraFEST assay before sequencing. A 10-day culture period preceded the isolation of CD4+ T cells. It was between March and December 2020 that the person had a SARS-CoV-2 infection confirmed by PCR. The sample here was CD4+ T cells from PBMCs cultured with a peptide pool, taken before COVID-19 vaccination. The clonotype was recovered from a human donor who had a prior SARS-CoV-2 infection.

The chain's CDR3 is CASSSPGSRDEQYF. The CDR3 nucleotides are TGTGCCAGCTCATCACCAGGGTCCCGGGACGAGCAGTACTTC. The chain employs TRBV18 and TRBJ2-7; maybe TRBD1 (5 bases). The CDR3 consists of 14 residues. Germline V lookup: CDR1 KGHSH, CDR2 LQKENI.